This entry is about one T cell receptor (beta chain). What it recognizes is unknown. The V gene's germline CDR1 is KGHSH and CDR2 LQKENI. V lost 1 base to trimming and J lost 1 base, with 4 bases between them. The CDR3 sequence is 13 residues long. This sample is part of a study of T cells in localized non-small cell lung cancer. Study results and limitations: Detection in adjacent lung was observed for a median around 55 of the top 100 tumor clones. Heterogeneity within the tumor remains possible, as just one region underwent sequencing.

Profiled with immunoSEQ multiplex PCR; TCRdb holds only in-frame clones, not every one. The sample lists fewer than 90,000 clones, less than 85% occurring once. The chain couples TRBV18 to TRBJ2-5, with D uncertain. The TCR sequence derives from a man aged 35 to 69 with stage II squamous cell lung carcinoma. Source: PBMCs, taken before any cancer treatment. The CDR3 DNA follows: TGTGCCAGCTCACCACAGATCCAAGAGACCCAGTACTTC. Its protein product is CASSPQIQETQYF.